One and the same sample provided the 30 T cell receptor beta chains below, sequenced in a study of regulatory dendritic cells for organ transplantation. Here immunoSEQ multiplex PCR was the method, and the copy in TCRdb shows in-frame clones only, minus some. The sample has tens of thousands of clones, around nine tenths seen once. Sequencing was performed on naive CD8+ T cells from blood. Subset noted: CD45RA+ naive T cells. Receptors were obtained from a human donor in good health.

This clone was counted once. The chain has TRBV11-2 and TRBJ2-1; 11 bases match TRBD2. Germline lookup yields CDR1 SGHAT and CDR2 FQNNGV. The J segment lost 5 bases and the V segment lost 3 bases, leaving 6 bases of the junction unmatched. This CDR3 comprises 16 residues. This CDR3 is CASSFVTGLADNEQFF. The CDR3 region has the DNA TGTGCCAGCAGCTTTGTCACGGGACTAGCGGACAATGAGCAGTTCTTC.

This clone appeared once. One end of the junction fails to match germline, which may point to a read error. The gene calls are TRBV7-2 and TRBJ2-1, with a possible D match to TRBD1 (6 bases). The V gene's germline CDR1 is SGHTA and CDR2 FQGNSA. The CDR3 is 14 residues long. CDR3: CASSRRTAYDEQFF. In DNA form, the CDR3 reads TGTGCCAGCAGCCGTAGGACAGCCTACGATGAGCAGTTCTTC.

The J gene is TRBJ1-1, the V gene TRBV7-9; TRBD1 might be the D (5 bases). Trimming shortened V by 8 bases and J by 2 bases, and 12 bases separated the two germline ends. The CDR3 has 13 residues. Germline-derived CDR1 and CDR2 are SEHNR and FQNEAQ (reference sequence). CDR3 sequence: CASLPTVNTEAFF. In nucleotides, the CDR3 is TGTGCCAGCCTCCCGACAGTTAACACTGAAGCTTTCTTT.

Note on this clone: One end of the junction does not line up with germline, which may come from a read error. V usage is TRBV7-7 and J usage is TRBJ2-7, with D hard to call. CDR3 length equals 13 residues. Germline V gene data show CDR1 as SSHAT and CDR2 as FNYEAQ (reference sequence). CDR3 in amino acids: CASSFGPAYEQYF. The CDR3 DNA sequence: TGTGCTAGCAGCTTCGGGCCTGCCTACGAGCAGTACTTC.

This chain connects TRBV9 to TRBJ1-2; TRBD1 matches at 8 bases. There are 15 residues in the CDR3. Germline loops: CDR1 SGDLS, CDR2 YYNGEE. V was clipped by 5 bases and J by 4 bases; unmatched bases: 10. This CDR3 is CASSVGQGVIYGYTF. CDR3 sequence (DNA): TGTGCCAGCAGTGTTGGACAGGGCGTCATCTATGGCTACACCTTC. Full variable domain (rest looked up from reference TRBV9 and TRBJ1-2): DSGVTQTPKHLITATGQRVTLRCSPRSGDLSVYWYQQSLDQGLQFLIQYYNGEERAKGNILERFSAQQFPDLHSELNLSSLELGDSALYFCASSVGQGVIYGYTFGSGTRLTVV.

The chain links TRBV6-1 to TRBJ2-7; weak D call: TRBD1 (6 bases). V was shortened by 5 bases and J by 4 bases, with 15 bases between the two germline ends. The CDR3 length is 14 residues. CDR1 is MNHNS and CDR2 is SASEGT in the germline V gene. The chain's CDR3 is CASSRRDTLYEQYF. Written as DNA, the CDR3 is TGTGCCAGCAGTCGCCGGGACACGCTTTACGAGCAGTACTTC.

The table lists this clone with a count of one. CDR3: CASSYQNTGELFF. The CDR3 coding sequence is TGTGCCAGCAGTTATCAAAACACCGGGGAGCTGTTTTTT. The V call is TRBV27, the J call TRBJ2-2, with D unresolved. V was shortened by 4 bases and J by 2 bases, with 5 bases between the two germline ends. CDR1 is MNHEY, CDR2 SMNVEV, per germline (reference sequence). The CDR3 consists of 13 residues.

This clone was observed a single time. The chain employs TRBV10-2 and TRBJ2-1, with 10 nucleotides matching TRBD1. The CDR3 has 14 amino acids. Germline V CDR1 and CDR2: WSHSY, SAAADI. V lost 11 bases, J lost 5 bases, and 9 bases stayed unmatched. The CDR3 DNA follows: TGCGCCGCGATACGGGACAGGGGACACAATGAGCAGTTCTTC. This sequence encodes CAAIRDRGHNEQFF.

CDR3 bases: TGCAGCGTTGACGCTTGGGGATATGGCTACACCTTC. Protein: CSVDAWGYGYTF. The chain carries TRBV29-1 and TRBJ1-2; D not resolved. This CDR3 has 12 amino acids. V lost 3 bases and J lost 5, with 10 bases in between. Germline-derived CDR1 and CDR2 are SQVTM and ANQGSEA.

This chain joins TRBV11-2 and TRBJ2-1; 10 bases are a match to TRBD2. Germline V gene data show CDR1 as SGHAT and CDR2 as FQNNGV. J was trimmed by 7 bases and V by 8 bases; bases with no gene match: 17. This CDR3 has 17 amino acids. CDR3 region: CASGPRGAGGLLNEQFF. CDR3 sequence (DNA): TGTGCCAGCGGACCTCGAGGAGCGGGGGGGCTCTTGAATGAGCAGTTCTTC.

This sequence joins TRBV7-9 and TRBJ1-4; no firm D call. Germline values: CDR1 SEHNR, CDR2 FQNEAQ (reference sequence). V was trimmed by 1 base and J by 5 bases, leaving 11 bases between them. There are 15 residues in the CDR3. The CDR3 DNA reads TGTGCCAGCAGCTTAGTCGCAGGCAGCAATGAAAAACTGTTTTTT. Translated, it gives CASSLVAGSNEKLFF. The full variable domain, with the rest looked up from reference TRBV7-9 and TRBJ1-4, is DTGVSQNPRHKITKRGQNVTFRCDPISEHNRLYWYRQTLGQGPEFLTYFQNEAQLEKSRLLSDRFSAERPKGSFSTLEIQRTEQGDSAMYLCASSLVAGSNEKLFFGSGTQLSVL.

J is TRBJ2-7 and V is TRBV28; perhaps D is TRBD1 or TRBD2 (5 bases each). V dropped 5 bases and J dropped 1 base, with 12 bases sitting between them. The CDR3 runs 14 residues. Looked up from germline, CDR1 is MDHEN and CDR2 is SYDVKM. The CDR3 loop is CASSLFGGSYEQYF. In DNA, the CDR3 is TGTGCCAGCAGTCTCTTTGGGGGATCCTACGAGCAGTACTTC.

The chain is built from TRBV13 and TRBJ2-7; 7 bases are a match to TRBD2. Germline CDR1 PRHDT, CDR2 FYEKMQ (reference sequence). CDR3 length: 16 residues. Losses at the gene ends were 3 bases for V and 0 bases for J; bases not matched to a gene: 8. As DNA, the CDR3 is TGTGCCAGCAGCTTTTACTCTAGCGGACACTCCTACGAGCAGTACTTC. Translating gives CASSFYSSGHSYEQYF.

This rearrangement joins TRBV28 to TRBJ1-1, with TRBD1 identical over 7 bases. The CDR3 is made up of 15 amino acids. Germline values: CDR1 MDHEN, CDR2 SYDVKM. V shed 4 bases and J 8 bases; nucleotides not matched to a gene: 13. The CDR3 nucleotides read TGTGCCAGCAGTTCCCAGGAGGGGGCTAGGGTGGAAGCTTTCTTT. Protein: CASSSQEGARVEAFF.

The gene calls are TRBV30 and TRBJ1-1, with a possible D match to TRBD1 (6 bases). The germline gives CDR1 GTSNPN, CDR2 SVGIG (reference sequence). CDR3 size: 14 residues. Trimming removed 3 bases from V and 5 bases from J, with 16 bases in between. CDR3 DNA sequence: TGTGCCTGGAGAAAGACAGGTTTTGGGACTGAAGCTTTCTTT. Translation gives CAWRKTGFGTEAFF.

V and J are TRBV16 and TRBJ1-1; D gene unclear. The V end lost 6 bases, the J end lost 6 bases, and 11 bases lay between the germline ends. The CDR3 length is 12 residues. Germline V lookup: CDR1 KGHSY, CDR2 FQNENV. CDR3 loop: CASRKRRAEAFF. Written as DNA, the CDR3 is TGTGCCAGCAGGAAGAGACGGGCTGAAGCTTTCTTT.

The V gene is TRBV29-1, the J gene TRBJ1-2; D gene unclear. Looked up from germline, CDR1 is SQVTM and CDR2 is ANQGSEA. The CDR3 has 17 residues. Trimming pared 6 bases from V and 1 base from J, leaving 24 bases between. CDR3 bases: TGCAGCGTCCTCGGACGGGCCCGACCCGAAGTTAACTATGGCTACACCTTC. Translated, it gives CSVLGRARPEVNYGYTF. Drawing the rest from reference TRBV29-1 and TRBJ1-2, the complete variable domain is SAVISQKPSRDICQRGTSLTIQCQVDSQVTMMFWYRQQPGQSLTLIATANQGSEATYESGFVIDKFPISRPNLTFSTLTVSNMSPEDSSIYLCSVLGRARPEVNYGYTFGSGTRLTVV.

V and J are TRBV29-1 and TRBJ2-1; D not resolved. Looked up from germline, CDR1 is SQVTM and CDR2 is ANQGSEA. This CDR3 spans 11 amino acids. V lost 4 bases and J 7 bases, leaving 8 bases between the germline ends. The CDR3 here is CSVGGSNEQFF. CDR3 sequence (DNA): TGCAGCGTTGGAGGATCGAATGAGCAGTTCTTC.

J is TRBJ1-2 and V is TRBV29-1; D unresolved. Germline-derived CDR1 and CDR2 are SQVTM and ANQGSEA. With 7 bases removed from V and 10 bases from J, the gap between germline ends came to 7 bases. The CDR3 spans 8 residues. CDR3 bases: TGCAGCGCTGACCCCTACACCTTC. It translates to CSADPYTF.

The V call is TRBV18, the J call TRBJ1-2, with D possibly matching TRBD1 (6 bases). This CDR3 comprises 15 residues. CDR1 KGHSH and CDR2 LQKENI come from the germline V gene. The germline V and J ends were trimmed by 2 bases and 4 bases, with 14 bases remaining between them. CDR3 DNA sequence: TGTGCCAGCTCACCAAGACCAGGGGAAAGCTATGGCTACACCTTC. Its protein is CASSPRPGESYGYTF.

This clone was counted between two and nine times. The chain employs TRBV7-9 and TRBJ2-7; TRBD2 might be the D (5 bases). CDR1 is SEHNR, CDR2 FQNEAQ, per germline (reference sequence). V lost 3 bases to trimming and J lost 5 bases, with 14 bases between them. This CDR3 region has 14 residues. CDR3 loop: CASSFSHYGNEQYF. The CDR3 DNA follows: TGTGCCAGCAGCTTCTCACACTACGGGAACGAGCAGTACTTC.

Only a few counts were recorded for this clone. The rearrangement joins TRBV19 to TRBJ1-5; D not certain. The CDR3 runs to 16 residues. Deletions cut 1 base from V and 0 bases from J, with 10 bases between. CDR1 and CDR2 (germline): LNHDA, SQIVND (reference sequence). Here the CDR3 DNA reads TGTGCCAGTAGTATAGGGGCCAGCTATAGCAATCAGCCCCAGCATTTT. Its protein product is CASSIGASYSNQPQHF.

The CDR3 bases are TGTGCCAGGGTCCAGGAGGGAAGCAATGAGCAGTTCTTC. Protein: CARVQEGSNEQFF. V and J are TRBV2 and TRBJ2-1, with D perhaps TRBD2 (6 bases). V was shortened by 9 bases and J by 6 bases, with 15 bases between the two germline ends. Germline assignment: CDR1 SNHLY and CDR2 FYNNEI. This CDR3 has 13 amino acids.

The chain combines TRBV7-9 with TRBJ1-2; D remains ambiguous. Trimming pared 0 bases from V and 3 bases from J, leaving 8 bases between. CDR3 length: 14 residues. Germline V gene sequence: CDR1 SEHNR, CDR2 FQNEAQ (reference sequence). CDR3 region: CASSLAGVDYGYTF. In DNA form, the CDR3 reads TGTGCCAGCAGCTTAGCCGGGGTGGACTATGGCTACACCTTC.

V gene TRBV7-9 combines with J gene TRBJ1-5; no clear D gene. V was trimmed by 2 bases and J by 1 base, leaving 0 bases between them. Per germline, CDR1 SEHNR and CDR2 FQNEAQ (reference sequence). The CDR3 totals 12 residues. The DNA for the CDR3 is TGTGCCAGCAGCTTAAGCAATCAGCCCCAGCATTTT. Protein product: CASSLSNQPQHF. Complete variable domain (other parts from reference TRBV7-9 and TRBJ1-5): DTGVSQNPRHKITKRGQNVTFRCDPISEHNRLYWYRQTLGQGPEFLTYFQNEAQLEKSRLLSDRFSAERPKGSFSTLEIQRTEQGDSAMYLCASSLSNQPQHFGDGTRLSIL.

This chain connects TRBV15 to TRBJ1-1, with D possibly TRBD1 on 5 matching bases. This CDR3 contains 17 residues. The germline V and J ends were trimmed by 4 bases and 0 bases, with 18 bases remaining between them. CDR1 and CDR2 (germline): LNHNV, YYDKDF (reference sequence). The CDR3 DNA reads TGTGCCACCAGCACATGGGGTACGGGGGACTTGAACACTGAAGCTTTCTTT. Its translation is CATSTWGTGDLNTEAFF.

This clone was counted once. The J gene is TRBJ2-3, the V gene TRBV25-1; possibly TRBD2 for D (5 bases). Germline assignment: CDR1 MGHDK and CDR2 SYGVNS. The CDR3 has 14 amino acids. Trimming pared 7 bases from V and 2 bases from J, leaving 13 bases between. DNA of the CDR3: TGTGCCAGCAACGCGGGTCGATTCACAGATACGCAGTATTTT. It encodes CASNAGRFTDTQYF.

The chain links TRBV4-1 to TRBJ1-5; D uncertain. The CDR3 is 13 amino acids. Germline V gene sequence: CDR1 MGHRA, CDR2 YSYEKL. V was cut by 1 base and J by 4 bases, with 5 bases left in between. The CDR3 DNA reads as TGCGCCAGCAGCCAAGGTTTTAATCAGCCCCAGCATTTT. Translated, it gives CASSQGFNQPQHF.

The sample holds one count of this clone. The chain recombines TRBV28 with TRBJ1-4, with 7 bases aligning to TRBD1. V trimming: 6 bases; J trimming: 7 bases; junction bases outside the gene matches: 5. The germline CDR1 and CDR2 sequences are MDHEN and SYDVKM. The CDR3 totals 13 residues. The CDR3 coding sequence is TGTGCCAGCAGGCAGCAGGGGGGTGAAAAACTGTTTTTT. This translates into CASRQQGGEKLFF.

The rearrangement links TRBV27 to TRBJ1-5, with D uncertain. Germline V gene lookup returns CDR1 MNHEY and CDR2 SMNVEV (reference sequence). This CDR3 region has 14 residues. V lost 8 bases, J lost 7 bases, and 18 bases lay in between. CDR3 in amino acids: CASSSGMTKQPQHF. The CDR3 bases are TGTGCCAGCTCATCGGGTATGACAAAACAGCCCCAGCATTTT.